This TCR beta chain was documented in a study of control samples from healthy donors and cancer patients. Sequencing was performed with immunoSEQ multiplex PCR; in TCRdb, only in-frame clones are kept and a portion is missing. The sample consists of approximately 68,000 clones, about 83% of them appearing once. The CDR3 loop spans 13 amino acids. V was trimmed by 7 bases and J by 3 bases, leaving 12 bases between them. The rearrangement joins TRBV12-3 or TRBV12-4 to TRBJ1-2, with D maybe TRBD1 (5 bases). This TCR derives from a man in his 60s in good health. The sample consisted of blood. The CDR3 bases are TGTGCCAGCACCTCTACAGGTGACTATGGCTACACCTTC. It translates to CASTSTGDYGYTF.